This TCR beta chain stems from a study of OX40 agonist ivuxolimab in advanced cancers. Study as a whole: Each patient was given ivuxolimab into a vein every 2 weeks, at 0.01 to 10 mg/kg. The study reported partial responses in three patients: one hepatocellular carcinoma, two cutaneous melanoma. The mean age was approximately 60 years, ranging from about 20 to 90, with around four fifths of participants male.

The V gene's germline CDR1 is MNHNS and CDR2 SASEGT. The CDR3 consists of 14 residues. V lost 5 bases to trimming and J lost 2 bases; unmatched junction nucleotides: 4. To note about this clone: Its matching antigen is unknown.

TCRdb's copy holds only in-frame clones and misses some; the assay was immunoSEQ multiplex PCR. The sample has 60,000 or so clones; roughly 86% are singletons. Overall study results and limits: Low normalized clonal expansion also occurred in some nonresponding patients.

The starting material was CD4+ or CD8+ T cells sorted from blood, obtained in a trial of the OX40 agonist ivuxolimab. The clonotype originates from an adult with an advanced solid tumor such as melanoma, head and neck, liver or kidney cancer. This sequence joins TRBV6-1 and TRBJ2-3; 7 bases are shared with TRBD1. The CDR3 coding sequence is TGTGCCAGCAGTACAGGGGACAACACAGATACGCAGTATTTT. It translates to CASSTGDNTDTQYF.